The clone carrying this T cell receptor (beta chain) was detected once. The table came from immunoSEQ multiplex PCR; TCRdb's copy has only in-frame clones and leaves some out. This table has about 2.3 million clones, 80% to 95% appearing once. This sample was included in a study of shared clonotypes between healthy human individuals. The specimen was naive CD4+ T cells from PBMCs. The sample's subset: CD45RA+ positively selected. This TCR was recovered from a man between 18 and 29 years old in good health. Some clones in this sample may be carry-over from other donors' samples.

The CDR3 nucleotides read TGTGCCAGCTCCCAGGACAGGGGTGGCTATGGAGGCTACACCTTC. Amino acid sequence: CASSQDRGGYGGYTF. The gene calls are TRBV18 and TRBJ1-2; the match to TRBD1 covers 9 bases. The V and J ends lost 6 bases and 8 bases, in that order; junction bases with no gene match: 13. The CDR3 length is 15 residues. Germline V lookup: CDR1 KGHSH, CDR2 LQKENI.